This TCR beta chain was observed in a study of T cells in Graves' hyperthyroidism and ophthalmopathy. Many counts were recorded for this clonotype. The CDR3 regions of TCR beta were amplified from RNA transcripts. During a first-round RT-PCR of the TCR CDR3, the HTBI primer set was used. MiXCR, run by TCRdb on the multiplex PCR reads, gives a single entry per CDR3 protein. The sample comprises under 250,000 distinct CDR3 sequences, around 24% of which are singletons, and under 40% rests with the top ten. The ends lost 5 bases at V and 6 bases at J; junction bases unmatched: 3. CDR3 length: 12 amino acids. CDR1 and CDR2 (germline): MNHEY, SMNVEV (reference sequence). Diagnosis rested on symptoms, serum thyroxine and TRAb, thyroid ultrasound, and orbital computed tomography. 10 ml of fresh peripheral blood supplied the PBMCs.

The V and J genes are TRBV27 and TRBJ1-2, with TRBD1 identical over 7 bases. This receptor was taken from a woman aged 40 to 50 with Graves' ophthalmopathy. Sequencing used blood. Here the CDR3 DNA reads TGTGCCAGCAGTCAGACAGGGCATGGCTACACCTTC. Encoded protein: CASSQTGHGYTF.